Shown below are 30 T cell receptor beta chains from a single sample sequenced in a study of T cells after yellow fever vaccination. TCRdb re-derived calls from the 5' RACE reads in MiXCR, one entry per CDR3 protein. The table shows some 350,000 distinct CDR3 sequences, with over 8% occurring only once. Here the sequenced sample was PBMCs, taken on the day of the first yellow fever vaccination. These receptors came from a man between 18 and 29 years old who received the YFV17D yellow fever vaccine.

The CDR3 nucleotides are TGCGCCAGCGGAGGGGGTGAGGGCCCCTGGTCACCCCTCCACTTT. Protein sequence: CASGGGEGPWSPLHF. The J gene is TRBJ1-6, the V gene TRBV5-1; D perhaps matches TRBD1 (6 bases). The CDR3 is 15 residues long. The ends were cut back, 7 bases at V and 10 bases at J, with 21 bases in the middle. CDR1 is SGHRS, CDR2 YFSETQ, per germline.

For this clonotype: A junction boundary mismatches the germline segment, possibly from a read error. The chain uses TRBV29-1 and TRBJ1-6; D unclear. Per germline, CDR1 SQVTM and CDR2 ANQGSEA. The CDR3 extends over 14 amino acids. This CDR3 is CSVVDGPNNSPHHF. CDR3 bases: TGCAGCGTTGTAGACGGACCGAATAATTCACCCCACCACTTT.

This chain joins TRBV19 and TRBJ2-1; no firm D call. This CDR3 region has 11 residues. Germline V gene sequence: CDR1 LNHDA, CDR2 SQIVND (reference sequence). V was trimmed by 3 bases and J by 7 bases, leaving 4 bases between them. CDR3 protein: CASSMGNEQFF. The DNA of the CDR3 is TGTGCCAGTAGTATGGGGAATGAGCAGTTCTTC.

At least ten counts were recorded for this clonotype. The chain carries TRBV20-1 and TRBJ2-3; tentatively, D is TRBD1 or TRBD2 (5 bases each). The CDR3 is 13 residues long. V was clipped by 2 bases and J by 1 base, with 7 bases between them. Germline V gene data show CDR1 as DFQATT and CDR2 as SNEGSKA (reference sequence). CDR3 sequence: CSARLGGTDTQYF. CDR3 nucleotide sequence: TGCAGTGCTAGATTGGGGGGCACAGATACGCAGTATTTT.

This clonotype was counted a few times. The V call is TRBV7-2, the J call TRBJ1-3; D call uncertain. Trimming removed 5 bases at V and 4 bases at J, with 12 bases between. CDR1 SGHTA and CDR2 FQGNSA come from the germline V gene. The CDR3 sequence is 14 residues long. CDR3 in DNA: TGTGCCAGCAGCGAACTCAACCAAGGAAACACCATATATTTT. Translating it yields CASSELNQGNTIYF.

This clonotype has a handful of counts. The chain joins TRBV3-1 to TRBJ2-1, with TRBD2 matching over 11 bases. The CDR3 is 16 amino acids. J gave up 4 bases and V 1 base, and 3 bases lay outside the gene matches. Germline CDR1 is LGHDT and CDR2 is YNNKEL (reference sequence). The CDR3 DNA is TGTGCCAGCAGCCAAGGACGACTAGCGGGGTACAATGAGCAGTTCTTC. Amino acid sequence: CASSQGRLAGYNEQFF.

At least ten counts were recorded for this clonotype. The chain recombines TRBV19 with TRBJ1-1; D is undetermined. There are 13 residues in the CDR3. Per germline, CDR1 LNHDA and CDR2 SQIVND (reference sequence). With 3 bases removed from V and 1 base from J, the gap between germline ends came to 6 bases. The CDR3 here is CASSIRQNTEAFF. DNA of the CDR3: TGTGCCAGTAGTATTAGGCAGAACACTGAAGCTTTCTTT.

This chain connects TRBV6-5 to TRBJ2-7; D uncertain. This CDR3 spans 13 amino acids. From germline, CDR1 is MNHEY and CDR2 SVGAGI. The V end was cut by 5 bases, the J end by 5 bases, with 13 bases between. In DNA form, the CDR3 reads TGTGCCAGCAGTACTGGGGTAGGACACGAGCAGTACGTC. This sequence encodes CASSTGVGHEQYV.

The J gene is TRBJ2-7, the V gene TRBV18, with 9 bases identical to TRBD2. The CDR3 runs to 14 residues. The germline V gene encodes CDR1 KGHSH and CDR2 LQKENI. The V and J ends lost 6 bases and 5 bases, in that order; junction bases with no gene match: 8. DNA of the CDR3: TGTGCCAGCTCGCGCGGACTAGCGATGAACGAGCAGTACGTC. This gives the protein CASSRGLAMNEQYV.

The J gene is TRBJ2-1, the V gene TRBV5-1; the D is unclear. The V gene lost 0 bases and the J gene lost 7 bases, with 20 bases spanning the gap. CDR3 length equals 17 residues. Germline V gene sequence: CDR1 SGHRS, CDR2 YFSETQ. The CDR3 coding sequence is TGCGCCAGCAGCTTGGCCACGTTGCCTGGCGTCGGGAATGAGCAGTTCTTC. This codes for CASSLATLPGVGNEQFF.

The chain carries TRBV20-1 and TRBJ2-5, with 7 positions matching TRBD2. The CDR3 sequence is 15 residues long. V shed 0 bases and J 2 bases; nucleotides not matched to a gene: 6. CDR1 is DFQATT and CDR2 is SNEGSKA in the germline V gene (reference sequence). The chain's CDR3 is CSARDLADPQETQYF. CDR3 in DNA: TGCAGTGCTAGAGATCTAGCGGACCCTCAAGAGACCCAGTACTTC.

The chain uses TRBV18 and TRBJ2-2; D call uncertain. The CDR3 totals 17 residues. Germline CDR1 is KGHSH and CDR2 is LQKENI. Trimming took 0 bases from V and 1 from J, leaving 12 bases between them. CDR3 coding DNA: TGTGCCAGCTCACCACCGATCTCCGATGTGAACACCGGGGAGCTGTTTTTT. This gives the protein CASSPPISDVNTGELFF.

This clonotype was observed a single time. One base away lies a much larger clone, so this may be a sequencing read error. The chain joins TRBV12-3 or TRBV12-4 to TRBJ2-1; 11 bases are shared with TRBD2. CDR3 length: 18 residues. CDR3 DNA sequence: TGTGCCCGCAGTTTTAGGCTAGCGGGGGGTCACTCCTACAATGAGCAGTTCTTC. Translating gives CARSFRLAGGHSYNEQFF.

The chain couples TRBV12-3 or TRBV12-4 to TRBJ2-3; D could derive from TRBD1 or TRBD2 (6 bases each). V was shortened by 5 bases and J by 3 bases, with 9 bases between the two germline ends. The CDR3 has 13 residues. The CDR3 spells CASSRRGTDTQYF. CDR3 nucleotide sequence: TGTGCCAGCAGTAGGAGGGGGACAGATACGCAGTATTTT.

The V and J genes are TRBV28 and TRBJ2-5, with D unresolved. Germline V CDR1 and CDR2: MDHEN, SYDVKM. The CDR3 sequence is 14 residues long. Trimming cost V 5 bases and J 2 bases, with 12 bases left between them. This CDR3 is CASSLSGKQETQYF. The CDR3 bases are TGTGCCAGCAGTCTTTCAGGCAAGCAAGAGACCCAGTACTTC.

The rearrangement joins TRBV2 to TRBJ2-2; D perhaps matches TRBD1 (6 bases). The CDR3 loop spans 14 amino acids. V was cut by 5 bases and J by 4 bases, with 11 bases left in between. CDR1 SNHLY and CDR2 FYNNEI come from the germline V gene. The CDR3 is CASSSGAPTGELFF. In DNA, the CDR3 is TGTGCCAGCAGTTCAGGGGCACCCACCGGGGAGCTGTTTTTT.

This clonotype occurred many times. This chain connects TRBV7-9 to TRBJ2-7; D may be TRBD1 (5 bases). The V and J ends lost 0 bases and 9 bases respectively, with 18 bases between them. CDR1 and CDR2 (germline): SEHNR, FQNEAQ (reference sequence). There are 15 residues in the CDR3. In DNA, the CDR3 is TGTGCCAGCAGCTTAGCGCCTAACAGGCTGCTCGGGCAGTACTTC. Translation: CASSLAPNRLLGQYF.

The V call is TRBV7-2, the J call TRBJ2-3; D is unresolved. The CDR3 covers 11 residues. Germline V gene lookup returns CDR1 SGHTA and CDR2 FQGNSA. Trimming took off 0 bases at V and 8 bases at J, with 3 bases between the two ends. The CDR3 DNA is TGTGCCAGCAGCTTAGCCGCTACGCAGTATTTT. Protein sequence: CASSLAATQYF.

This clonotype was seen a few times. The rearrangement uses TRBV12-3 or TRBV12-4 and TRBJ2-5; D call uncertain. Trimming took 7 bases from V and 5 from J, leaving 8 bases between them. CDR3 length equals 11 residues. CDR3 DNA: TGTGCCAGCATATTGGGGGAGACCCAGTACTTC. This gives the protein CASILGETQYF.

This clonotype was counted between two and nine times. The chain couples TRBV5-1 to TRBJ2-1; 8 bases agree with TRBD1. V lost 8 bases, J lost 7 bases, and 11 bases stayed unmatched. Germline V CDR1 and CDR2: SGHRS, YFSETQ. The length of the CDR3 is 14 residues. The CDR3 DNA sequence: TGCGCCAGTAACGACAGGGGATACTATAATGAGCAGTTCTTC. Its translation: CASNDRGYYNEQFF. Full variable domain (rest looked up from reference TRBV5-1 and TRBJ2-1): KAGVTQTPRYLIKTRGQQVTLSCSPISGHRSVSWYQQTPGQGLQFLFEYFSETQRNKGNFPGRFSGRQFSNSRSEMNVSTLELGDSALYLCASNDRGYYNEQFFGPGTRLTVL.

This chain connects TRBV20-1 to TRBJ1-5, with D possibly being TRBD1 (5 bases). The CDR3 is made up of 13 amino acids. The germline V and J ends were trimmed by 1 base and 8 bases, with 12 bases remaining between them. CDR1 is DFQATT and CDR2 is SNEGSKA in the germline V gene (reference sequence). The CDR3 region has the DNA TGCAGTGCTAGAGGAGGGGTAGAGGAGCCCCAGCATTTT. This codes for CSARGGVEEPQHF.

The chain is built from TRBV12-3 or TRBV12-4 and TRBJ2-5; D not resolved. CDR3 size: 14 residues. V was trimmed by 4 bases and J by 6 bases, leaving 15 bases between them. DNA of the CDR3: TGTGCCAGCAGTTACCCCGGGTCCTTGAAGACCCAGTACTTC. Amino acid sequence: CASSYPGSLKTQYF.

The V gene is TRBV19, the J gene TRBJ2-7; tentative D call: TRBD1 (6 bases). The germline gives CDR1 LNHDA, CDR2 SQIVND (reference sequence). V shed 4 bases and J shed 3 bases, with 22 bases lying between them. The CDR3 contains 17 residues. In DNA form, the CDR3 reads TGTGCCAGTAGTACGAGGGCCGGCGACAGGCCGGGCTACGAGCAGTACTTC. Its translation is CASSTRAGDRPGYEQYF.

This chain joins TRBV7-2 and TRBJ2-5; possible D gene TRBD1, 5 bases. This CDR3 comprises 14 residues. V lost 5 bases to trimming and J lost 7 bases, with 17 bases between them. The germline CDR1 and CDR2 sequences are SGHTA and FQGNSA. The CDR3 region is CASSPSIRGPTQYF. CDR3 nucleotide sequence: TGTGCCAGCAGCCCTTCCATTAGGGGCCCGACCCAGTACTTC. The full variable domain, with the rest looked up from reference TRBV7-2 and TRBJ2-5, is GAGVSQSPSNKVTEKGKDVELRCDPISGHTALYWYRQSLGQGLEFLIYFQGNSAPDKSGLPSDRFSAERTGGSVSTLTIQRTQQEDSAVYLCASSPSIRGPTQYFGPGTRLLVL.

The J gene is TRBJ2-1, the V gene TRBV2; TRBD2 is a possible D gene (6 bases). V dropped 3 bases and J dropped 8 bases, with 8 bases sitting between them. CDR3 length: 12 amino acids. Germline CDR1 and CDR2: SNHLY and FYNNEI. The CDR3 sequence: CASSDTSYEQFF. CDR3 nucleotides: TGTGCCAGCAGTGACACTAGCTATGAGCAGTTCTTC. Supplemented by reference TRBV2 and TRBJ2-1, the full variable domain reads EPEVTQTPSHQVTQMGQEVILRCVPISNHLYFYWYRQILGQKVEFLVSFYNNEISEKSEIFDDQFSVERPDGSNFTLKIRSTKLEDSAMYFCASSDTSYEQFFGPGTRLTVL.

This clonotype was seen ten or more times. The CDR3 is CSVLQHYNEQFF. The DNA of the CDR3 is TGCAGCGTTTTACAGCACTACAATGAGCAGTTCTTC. The genes are TRBV29-1 and TRBJ2-1, with D hard to call. The CDR3 is made up of 12 amino acids. Trimming left V 5 bases short and J 3 bases short, with 8 bases between. The germline V gene has CDR1 SQVTM and CDR2 ANQGSEA.

This clonotype was observed a handful of times. The chain has TRBV10-3 and TRBJ2-3; TRBD2 aligns across 8 bases. J lost 2 bases, V lost 11 bases, and 6 bases had no gene match. From germline, CDR1 is ENHRY and CDR2 SYGVKD. There are 13 residues in the CDR3. The CDR3 is CAAHGGVTDTQYF. The CDR3 nucleotides read TGTGCCGCTCACGGGGGGGTCACAGATACGCAGTATTTT.

In its sample, this clonotype was seen a few times. This chain joins TRBV19 and TRBJ2-2, with 8 bases lining up with TRBD1. Germline V gene data show CDR1 as LNHDA and CDR2 as SQIVND (reference sequence). This CDR3 is built from 13 residues. V was pared by 8 bases and J by 7 bases, with 6 bases of the junction left unmatched. The CDR3, as DNA: TGTGCCAGTTCCGGACAGGGTAACGGGGAGCTGTTTTTT. Its protein product is CASSGQGNGELFF.

The sample holds a few counts of this clonotype. This chain uses TRBV29-1 with TRBJ2-7; 9 bases agree with TRBD1. Germline V CDR1 and CDR2: SQVTM, ANQGSEA. J gave up 6 bases and V 5 bases, and 8 bases lay outside the gene matches. The CDR3 runs to 13 residues. The CDR3 coding sequence is TGCAGCGTTCGGCGACAGGGGGAGGGCGAGCAGTACTTC. The encoded protein is CSVRRQGEGEQYF.

This clonotype was recorded many times. V gene TRBV14 combines with J gene TRBJ2-3; 10 bases are shared with TRBD2. Germline CDR1 reads SGHDN; CDR2 reads FVKESK. This CDR3 has 14 residues. Trimming cost V 4 bases and J 7 bases; bases outside gene matches: 5. The CDR3 sequence is CASSRAGGPYTQYF. In DNA, the CDR3 is TGTGCCAGCAGCCGAGCGGGGGGGCCTTATACGCAGTATTTT.